Presented here are 14 T cell receptor beta chains from one specimen sequenced in a study of CD8 T cells in Susac syndrome. The RNA input was about 0.5 to 1 ug, and it was reverse transcribed with random hexamers. TCRdb itself ran the immunoSEQ multiplex PCR reads through MiXCR, one entry per CDR3 protein. This repertoire shows around 230,000 distinct CDR3 sequences, 90% to 96% found once; its top ten account for 0.095% to 0.12%. Sequences were obtained from CD4+ T cells from PBMCs. These receptors all stem from a human donor with Susac syndrome.

CDR3: CASSPHSNYGYTF. In nucleotides, the CDR3 is TGTGCCAGCAGTCCACACAGTAACTATGGCTACACCTTC. This rearrangement joins TRBV27 to TRBJ1-2; no definite D call. The CDR3 consists of 13 residues. V dropped 5 bases and J dropped 1 base, with 8 bases sitting between them. CDR1 and CDR2 (germline): MNHEY, SMNVEV (reference sequence).

V is TRBV28 and J is TRBJ2-3; D is possibly TRBD2 (5 bases). The V and J ends lost 6 bases and 4 bases respectively, with 14 bases between them. The germline V gene has CDR1 MDHEN and CDR2 SYDVKM. This CDR3 comprises 14 residues. For the CDR3, the DNA is TGTGCCAGCAGGCCTTACCCGGGGTCAGATACGCAGTATTTT. Protein sequence: CASRPYPGSDTQYF.

The chain employs TRBV27 and TRBJ1-1; D not resolved. CDR3 length equals 14 residues. Germline values: CDR1 MNHEY, CDR2 SMNVEV (reference sequence). V lost 5 bases and J lost 5, with 15 bases in between. CDR3: CASSPYTAPTEAFF. For the CDR3, the DNA is TGTGCCAGCAGTCCTTATACCGCTCCGACTGAAGCTTTCTTT.

For the CDR3, the DNA is TGTGCCAGCAGTTTTAGCGGGAGGGCCAATGAGCAGTTCTTC. This encodes CASSFSGRANEQFF. The chain carries TRBV12-3 or TRBV12-4 and TRBJ2-1, with 11 bases identical to TRBD2. This CDR3 is 14 amino acids long. The V gene end was trimmed by 3 bases and the J gene end by 6 bases; junction bases not matched to a gene: 1.

This sequence joins TRBV29-1 and TRBJ2-3; the match to TRBD2 covers 10 bases. Germline CDR1 SQVTM, CDR2 ANQGSEA. The CDR3 runs to 13 residues. Trimming removed 8 bases from V and 6 bases from J; junction bases left unmatched: 8. The CDR3: CSSQSGRGDTQYF. The CDR3, as DNA: TGCAGCTCGCAAAGCGGGAGGGGGGATACGCAGTATTTT.

The rearrangement joins TRBV29-1 to TRBJ2-5; 7 nucleotides line up with TRBD1. This CDR3 has 13 amino acids. Germline V gene sequence: CDR1 SQVTM, CDR2 ANQGSEA. The trim removed 4 bases at V and 3 bases at J, leaving 5 bases unmatched. The CDR3 sequence: CSVGSTGKETQYF. The DNA of the CDR3 is TGCAGCGTTGGTTCGACAGGGAAAGAGACCCAGTACTTC.

The chain links TRBV6-7 to TRBJ2-7; maybe TRBD1 (6 bases). TRBV6-7 is labeled an ORF, and its function is uncertain. This CDR3 region has 15 residues. With 7 bases removed from V and 5 bases from J, the gap between germline ends came to 21 bases. CDR3 protein: CASIARGRGVDEQYF. The CDR3 DNA reads as TGTGCCAGCATTGCCAGGGGCCGAGGGGTCGACGAGCAGTACTTC.

The genes are TRBV5-1 and TRBJ2-1; D might be TRBD1 or TRBD2, each matching 6 bases. CDR1 is SGHRS and CDR2 is YFSETQ in the germline V gene. The CDR3 covers 14 residues. V was pared by 0 bases and J by 9 bases, with 13 bases between. The CDR3 nucleotides are TGCGCCAGCAGCTTGGCGGAGGGGGGTGGTGAGCAGTTCTTC. This sequence encodes CASSLAEGGGEQFF.

The chain recombines TRBV3-1 with TRBJ2-7, with 11 bases matching TRBD1. The CDR3 covers 15 residues. Germline CDR1 and CDR2: LGHDT and YNNKEL (reference sequence). Germline trimming cut 6 bases from V and 4 bases from J; bases unmatched to any gene: 8. CDR3 loop: CASREGTGGTYEQYF. CDR3 coding DNA: TGTGCCAGCAGAGAAGGGACAGGGGGGACTTACGAGCAGTACTTC.

The chain joins TRBV12-3 or TRBV12-4 to TRBJ1-1; tentatively, D is TRBD1 (5 bases). The V end was cut by 1 base, the J end by 6 bases, with 6 bases between. The CDR3 spans 12 residues. The CDR3 nucleotides read TGTGCCAGCAGTTTAGGGGGGTCTGAAGCTTTCTTT. Encoded protein: CASSLGGSEAFF.

The chain combines TRBV15 with TRBJ1-2, with a tentative D call TRBD1 (6 bases). This CDR3 has 14 residues. V shed 1 base and J shed 4 bases, with 10 bases lying between them. Per germline, CDR1 LNHNV and CDR2 YYDKDF (reference sequence). As DNA, the CDR3 is TGTGCCACCAGCAGAGTTGGCAGGGGCTATGGCTACACCTTC. This encodes CATSRVGRGYGYTF.

V and J are TRBV28 and TRBJ1-1, with 9 bases matching TRBD1. Germline V gene data show CDR1 as MDHEN and CDR2 as SYDVKM. The CDR3 has 15 residues. Unmatched junction bases numbered 7, after V lost 5 bases and J lost 3 bases. CDR3: CASSIGGQGYTEAFF. The CDR3 nucleotides are TGTGCCAGCAGTATAGGCGGACAGGGGTACACTGAAGCTTTCTTT.

This clonotype has just one count. This chain links TRBV5-1 with TRBJ2-1; possibly TRBD1 for D (6 bases). Trimming removed 3 bases from V and 7 bases from J, with 11 bases in between. The germline V gene has CDR1 SGHRS and CDR2 YFSETQ. This CDR3 region has 13 residues. DNA for the CDR3: TGCGCCAGCAGCTACGACCAGGGGAATGAGCAGTTCTTC. Residues: CASSYDQGNEQFF.

J is TRBJ1-2 and V is TRBV9, with 9 bases that match TRBD1. Trimming at V came to 4 bases and at J to 7 bases, leaving 8 bases not matched to a gene. The CDR3 contains 14 residues. The germline CDR1 and CDR2 sequences are SGDLS and YYNGEE. CDR3 region: CASSIRDRERGYTF. Here the CDR3 DNA reads TGTGCCAGCAGCATCCGGGACAGGGAGCGTGGCTACACCTTC.